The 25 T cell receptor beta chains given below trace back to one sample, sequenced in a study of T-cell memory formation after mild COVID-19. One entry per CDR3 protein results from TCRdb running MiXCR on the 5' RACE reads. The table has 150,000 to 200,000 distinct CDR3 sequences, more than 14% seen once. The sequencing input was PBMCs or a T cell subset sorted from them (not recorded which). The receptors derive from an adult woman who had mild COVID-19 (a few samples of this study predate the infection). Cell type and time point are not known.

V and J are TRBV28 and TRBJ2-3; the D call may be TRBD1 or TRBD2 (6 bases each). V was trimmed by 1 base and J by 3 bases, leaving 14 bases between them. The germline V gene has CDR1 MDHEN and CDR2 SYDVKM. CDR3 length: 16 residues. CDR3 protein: CASSLLGGVDTDTQYF. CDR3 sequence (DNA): TGTGCCAGCAGTTTATTGGGGGGCGTAGATACAGATACGCAGTATTTT. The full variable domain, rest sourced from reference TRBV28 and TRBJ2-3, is DVKVTQSSRYLVKRTGEKVFLECVQDMDHENMFWYRQDPGLGLRLIYFSYDVKMKEKGDIPEGYSVSREKKERFSLILESASTNQTSMYLCASSLLGGVDTDTQYFGPGTRLTVL.

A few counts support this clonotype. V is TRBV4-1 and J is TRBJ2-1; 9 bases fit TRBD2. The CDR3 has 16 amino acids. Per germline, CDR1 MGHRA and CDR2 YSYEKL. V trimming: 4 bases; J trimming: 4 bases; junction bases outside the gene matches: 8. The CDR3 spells CASSRLAEKKYNEQFF. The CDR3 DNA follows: TGCGCCAGCAGCCGACTAGCGGAGAAAAAATACAATGAGCAGTTCTTC.

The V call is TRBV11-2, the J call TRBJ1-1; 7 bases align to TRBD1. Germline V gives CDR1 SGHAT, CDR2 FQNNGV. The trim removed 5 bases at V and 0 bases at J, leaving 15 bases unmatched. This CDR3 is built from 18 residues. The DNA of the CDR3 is TGTGCCAGCAGCCCCGTCGAGACAGGGTTCCTTATGAACACTGAAGCTTTCTTT. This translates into CASSPVETGFLMNTEAFF.

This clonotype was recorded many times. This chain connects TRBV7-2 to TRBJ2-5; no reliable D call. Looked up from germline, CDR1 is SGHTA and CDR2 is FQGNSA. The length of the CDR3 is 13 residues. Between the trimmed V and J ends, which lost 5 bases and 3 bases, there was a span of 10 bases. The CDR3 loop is CASSVSKEETQYF. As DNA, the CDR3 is TGTGCCAGCAGCGTCTCCAAGGAAGAGACCCAGTACTTC.

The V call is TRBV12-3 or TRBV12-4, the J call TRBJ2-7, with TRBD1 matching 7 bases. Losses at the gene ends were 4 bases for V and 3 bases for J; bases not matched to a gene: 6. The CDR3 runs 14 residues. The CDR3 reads CASSSDREYYEQYF. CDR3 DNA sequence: TGTGCCAGCAGTTCTGACAGGGAATACTACGAGCAGTACTTC.

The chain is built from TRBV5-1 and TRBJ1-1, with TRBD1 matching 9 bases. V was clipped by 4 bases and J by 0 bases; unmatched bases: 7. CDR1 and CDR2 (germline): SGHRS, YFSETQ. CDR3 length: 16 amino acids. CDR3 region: CASSPDRGSMNTEAFF. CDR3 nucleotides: TGCGCCAGCAGCCCTGACAGGGGGTCCATGAACACTGAAGCTTTCTTT.

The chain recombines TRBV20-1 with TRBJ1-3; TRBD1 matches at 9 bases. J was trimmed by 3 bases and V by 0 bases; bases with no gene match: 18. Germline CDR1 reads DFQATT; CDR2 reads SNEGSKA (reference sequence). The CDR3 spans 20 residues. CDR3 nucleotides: TGCAGTGCTAGAGATCAAAAATGGACAGGGGAATATCTGGGTGGAAACACCATATATTTT. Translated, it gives CSARDQKWTGEYLGGNTIYF.

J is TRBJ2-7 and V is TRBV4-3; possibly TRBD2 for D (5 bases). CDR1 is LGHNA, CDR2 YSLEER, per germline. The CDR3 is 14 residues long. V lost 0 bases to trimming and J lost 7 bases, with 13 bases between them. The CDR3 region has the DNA TGCGCCAGCAGCCAAGATCATGTGACGGGGGAGCAGTACTTC. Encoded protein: CASSQDHVTGEQYF.

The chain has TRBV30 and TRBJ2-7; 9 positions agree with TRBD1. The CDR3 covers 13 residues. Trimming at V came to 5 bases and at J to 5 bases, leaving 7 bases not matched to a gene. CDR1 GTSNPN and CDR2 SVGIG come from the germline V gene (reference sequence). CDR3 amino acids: CAWDPGQGHEQYF. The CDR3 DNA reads TGTGCCTGGGATCCGGGACAGGGACACGAGCAGTACTTC.

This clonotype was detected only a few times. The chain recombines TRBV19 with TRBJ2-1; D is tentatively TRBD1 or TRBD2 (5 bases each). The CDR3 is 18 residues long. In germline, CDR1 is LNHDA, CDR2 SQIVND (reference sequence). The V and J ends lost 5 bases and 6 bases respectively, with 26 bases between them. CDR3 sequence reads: CASSSRPTRTFRGNEQFF. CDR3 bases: TGTGCCAGTAGTTCCCGCCCTACTAGAACCTTTAGGGGCAATGAGCAGTTCTTC.

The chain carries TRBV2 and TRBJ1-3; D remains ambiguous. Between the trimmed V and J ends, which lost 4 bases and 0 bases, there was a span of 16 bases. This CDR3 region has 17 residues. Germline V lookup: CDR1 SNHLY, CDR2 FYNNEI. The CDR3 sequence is CASSVAGVGFSGNTIYF. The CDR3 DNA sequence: TGTGCCAGCAGTGTCGCGGGCGTCGGGTTCTCTGGAAACACCATATATTTT. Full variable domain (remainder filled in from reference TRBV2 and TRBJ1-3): EPEVTQTPSHQVTQMGQEVILRCVPISNHLYFYWYRQILGQKVEFLVSFYNNEISEKSEIFDDQFSVERPDGSNFTLKIRSTKLEDSAMYFCASSVAGVGFSGNTIYFGEGSWLTVV.

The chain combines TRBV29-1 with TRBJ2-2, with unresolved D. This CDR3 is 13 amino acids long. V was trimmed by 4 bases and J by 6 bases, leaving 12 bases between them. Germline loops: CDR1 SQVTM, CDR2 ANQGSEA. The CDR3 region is CSVGGFLAGELFF. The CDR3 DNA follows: TGCAGCGTTGGGGGATTCCTTGCCGGGGAGCTGTTTTTT.

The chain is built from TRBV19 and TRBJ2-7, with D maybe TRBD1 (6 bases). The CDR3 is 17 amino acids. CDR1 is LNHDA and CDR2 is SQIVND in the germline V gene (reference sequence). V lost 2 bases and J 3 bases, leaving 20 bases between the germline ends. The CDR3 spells CASSIRGTPPIHYEQYF. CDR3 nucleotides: TGTGCCAGTAGTATAAGGGGGACACCCCCTATACACTACGAGCAGTACTTC.

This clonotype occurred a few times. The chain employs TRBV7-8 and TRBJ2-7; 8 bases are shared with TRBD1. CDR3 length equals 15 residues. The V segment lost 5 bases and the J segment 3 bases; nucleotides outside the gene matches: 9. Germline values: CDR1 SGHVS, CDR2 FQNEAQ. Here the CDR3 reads CASSEVTGADYEQYF. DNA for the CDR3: TGTGCCAGCAGCGAAGTGACAGGGGCGGACTACGAGCAGTACTTC. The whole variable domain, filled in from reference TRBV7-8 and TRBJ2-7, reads GAGVSQSPRYKVAKRGQDVALRCDPISGHVSLFWYQQALGQGPEFLTYFQNEAQLDKSGLPSDRFFAERPEGSVSTLKIQRTQQEDSAVYLCASSEVTGADYEQYFGPGTRLTVT.

DNA for the CDR3: TGCAGCGTTTGGACAGGGGAGGGGTACTCCTACGAGCAGTACTTC. Amino acids: CSVWTGEGYSYEQYF. The gene calls are TRBV29-1 and TRBJ2-7; 9 bases fit TRBD1. The CDR3 sequence is 15 residues long. Germline-derived CDR1 and CDR2 are SQVTM and ANQGSEA. V dropped 5 bases and J dropped 0; count of bases not matched to a gene: 8.

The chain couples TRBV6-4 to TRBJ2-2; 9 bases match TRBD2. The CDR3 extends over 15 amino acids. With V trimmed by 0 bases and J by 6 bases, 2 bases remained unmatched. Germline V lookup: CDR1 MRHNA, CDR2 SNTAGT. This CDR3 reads CASSDSAGGPGELFF. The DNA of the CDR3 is TGTGCCAGCAGTGACTCGGCGGGAGGGCCCGGGGAGCTGTTTTTT.

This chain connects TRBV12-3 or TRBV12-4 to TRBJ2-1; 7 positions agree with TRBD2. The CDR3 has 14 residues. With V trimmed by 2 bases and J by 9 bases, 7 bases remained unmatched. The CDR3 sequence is CASSLRRLAGEQFF. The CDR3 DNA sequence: TGTGCCAGCAGTTTAAGGCGATTAGCGGGTGAGCAGTTCTTC.

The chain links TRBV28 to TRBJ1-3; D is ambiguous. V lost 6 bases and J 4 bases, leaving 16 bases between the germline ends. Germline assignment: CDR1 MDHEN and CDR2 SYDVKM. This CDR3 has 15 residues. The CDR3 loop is CASSPMGLWGNTIYF. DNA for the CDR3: TGTGCCAGCAGCCCAATGGGGTTGTGGGGAAACACCATATATTTT.

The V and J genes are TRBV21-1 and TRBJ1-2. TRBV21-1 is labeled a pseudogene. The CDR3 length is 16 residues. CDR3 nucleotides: TGTGCCAGCAGCAAAGCGCTTTGGTCAGGATCGGATGGCTACACCTTC. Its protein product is CASSKALWSGSDGYTF.

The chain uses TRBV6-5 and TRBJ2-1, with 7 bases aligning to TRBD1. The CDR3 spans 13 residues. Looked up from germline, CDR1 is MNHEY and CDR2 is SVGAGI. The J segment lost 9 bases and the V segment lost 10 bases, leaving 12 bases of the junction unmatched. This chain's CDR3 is CATGTDSLGEQFF. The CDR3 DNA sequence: TGTGCCACGGGGACAGACAGCCTGGGTGAGCAGTTCTTC.

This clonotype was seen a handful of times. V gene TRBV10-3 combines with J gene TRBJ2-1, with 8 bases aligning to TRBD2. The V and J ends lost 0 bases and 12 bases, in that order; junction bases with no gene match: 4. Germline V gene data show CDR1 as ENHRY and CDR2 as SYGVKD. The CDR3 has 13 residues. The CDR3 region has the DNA TGTGCCATCAGTGAGTCTACTAGCGGTGCGCAGTTCTTC. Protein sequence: CAISESTSGAQFF.

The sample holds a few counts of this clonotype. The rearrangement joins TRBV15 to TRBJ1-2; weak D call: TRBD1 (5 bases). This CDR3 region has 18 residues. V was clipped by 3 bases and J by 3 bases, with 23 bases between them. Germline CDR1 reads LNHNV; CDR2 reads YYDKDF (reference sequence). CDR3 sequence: CATSSRGAPRRGDYGYTF. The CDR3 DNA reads TGTGCCACCAGCAGTAGAGGGGCCCCCCGTAGGGGCGACTATGGCTACACCTTC.

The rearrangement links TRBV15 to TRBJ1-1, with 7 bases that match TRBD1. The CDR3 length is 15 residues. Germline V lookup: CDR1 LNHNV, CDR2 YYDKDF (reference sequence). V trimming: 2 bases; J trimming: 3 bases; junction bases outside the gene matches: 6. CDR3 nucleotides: TGTGCCACCAGCAGACTAGGGGGCTACGACACTGAAGCTTTCTTT. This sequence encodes CATSRLGGYDTEAFF.

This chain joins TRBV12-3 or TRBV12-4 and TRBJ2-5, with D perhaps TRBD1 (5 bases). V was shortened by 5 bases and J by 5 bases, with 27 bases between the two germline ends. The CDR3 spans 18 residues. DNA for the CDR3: TGTGCCAGCAGTCTCCCCGCGACAGTGACCATGGATGGGGAGACCCAGTACTTC. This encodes CASSLPATVTMDGETQYF.

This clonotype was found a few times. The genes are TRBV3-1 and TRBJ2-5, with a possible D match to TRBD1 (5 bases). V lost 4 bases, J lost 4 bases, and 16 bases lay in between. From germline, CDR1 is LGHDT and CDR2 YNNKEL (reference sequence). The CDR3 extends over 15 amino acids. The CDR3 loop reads CASSLGVQSGETQYF. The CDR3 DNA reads TGTGCCAGCAGCCTAGGGGTACAGTCCGGAGAGACCCAGTACTTC.